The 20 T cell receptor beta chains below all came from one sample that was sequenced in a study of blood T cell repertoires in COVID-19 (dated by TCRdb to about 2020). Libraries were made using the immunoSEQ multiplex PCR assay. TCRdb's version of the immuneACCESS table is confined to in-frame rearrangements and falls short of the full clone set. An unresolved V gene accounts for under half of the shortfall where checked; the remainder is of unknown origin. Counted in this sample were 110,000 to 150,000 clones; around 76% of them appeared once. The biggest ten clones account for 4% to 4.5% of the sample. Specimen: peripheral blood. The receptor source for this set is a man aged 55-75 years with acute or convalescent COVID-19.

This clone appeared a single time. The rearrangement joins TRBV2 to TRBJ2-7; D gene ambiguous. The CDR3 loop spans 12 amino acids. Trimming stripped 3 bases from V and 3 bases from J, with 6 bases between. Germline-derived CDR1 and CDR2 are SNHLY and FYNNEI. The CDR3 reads CASSDRNYEQYF. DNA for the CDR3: TGTGCCAGCAGTGACAGGAACTACGAGCAGTACTTC.

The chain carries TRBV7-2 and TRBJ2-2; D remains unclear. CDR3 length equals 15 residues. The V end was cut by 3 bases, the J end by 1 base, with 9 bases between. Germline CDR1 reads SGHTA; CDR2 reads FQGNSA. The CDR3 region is CASSFGSLNTGELFF. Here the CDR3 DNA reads TGTGCCAGCAGCTTCGGTAGTTTGAACACCGGGGAGCTGTTTTTT. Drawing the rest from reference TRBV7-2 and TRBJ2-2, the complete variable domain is GAGVSQSPSNKVTEKGKDVELRCDPISGHTALYWYRQSLGQGLEFLIYFQGNSAPDKSGLPSDRFSAERTGGSVSTLTIQRTQQEDSAVYLCASSFGSLNTGELFFGEGSRLTVL.

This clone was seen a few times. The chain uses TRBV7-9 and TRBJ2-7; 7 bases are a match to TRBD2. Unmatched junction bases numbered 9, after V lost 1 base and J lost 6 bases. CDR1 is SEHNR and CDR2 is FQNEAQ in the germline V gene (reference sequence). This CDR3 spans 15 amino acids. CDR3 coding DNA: TGTGCCAGCAGCTTAGGAAGCGGGGTTCGGGTCGAGCAGTACTTC. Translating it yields CASSLGSGVRVEQYF.

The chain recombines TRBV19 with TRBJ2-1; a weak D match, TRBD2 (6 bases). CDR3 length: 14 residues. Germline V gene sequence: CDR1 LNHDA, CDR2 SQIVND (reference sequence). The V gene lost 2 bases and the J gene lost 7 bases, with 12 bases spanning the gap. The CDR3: CASSIFSGGNEQFF. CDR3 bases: TGTGCCAGTAGTATATTTAGCGGAGGTAATGAGCAGTTCTTC.

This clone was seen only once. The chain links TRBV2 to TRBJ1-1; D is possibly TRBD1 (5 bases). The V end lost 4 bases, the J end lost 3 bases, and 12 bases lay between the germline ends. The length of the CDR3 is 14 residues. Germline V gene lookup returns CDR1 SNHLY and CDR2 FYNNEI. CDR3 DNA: TGTGCCAGCAGTGGGGAGGGGTGGGACACTGAAGCTTTCTTT. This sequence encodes CASSGEGWDTEAFF.

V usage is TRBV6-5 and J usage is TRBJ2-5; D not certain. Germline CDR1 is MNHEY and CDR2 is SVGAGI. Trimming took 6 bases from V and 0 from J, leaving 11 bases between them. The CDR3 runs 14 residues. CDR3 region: CASSQTVDQETQYF. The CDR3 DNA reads TGTGCCAGCAGCCAAACAGTAGACCAAGAGACCCAGTACTTC.

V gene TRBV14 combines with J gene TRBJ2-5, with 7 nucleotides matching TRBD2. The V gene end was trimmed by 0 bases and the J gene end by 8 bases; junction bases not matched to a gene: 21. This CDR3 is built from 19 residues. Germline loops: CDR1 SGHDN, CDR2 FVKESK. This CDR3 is CASSQEATSSNPTRFTQYF. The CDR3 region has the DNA TGTGCCAGCAGCCAAGAGGCGACTAGCAGTAACCCCACAAGGTTTACCCAGTACTTC. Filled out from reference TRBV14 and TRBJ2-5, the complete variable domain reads EAGVTQFPSHSVIEKGQTVTLRCDPISGHDNLYWYRRVMGKEIKFLLHFVKESKQDESGMPNNRFLAERTGGTYSTLKVQPAELEDSGVYFCASSQEATSSNPTRFTQYFGPGTRLLVL.

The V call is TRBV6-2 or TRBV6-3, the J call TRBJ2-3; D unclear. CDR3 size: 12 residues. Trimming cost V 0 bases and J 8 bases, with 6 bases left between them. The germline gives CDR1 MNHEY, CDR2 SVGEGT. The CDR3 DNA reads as TGTGCCAGCAGTTACTCGGAGAGTACGCAGTATTTT. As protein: CASSYSESTQYF.

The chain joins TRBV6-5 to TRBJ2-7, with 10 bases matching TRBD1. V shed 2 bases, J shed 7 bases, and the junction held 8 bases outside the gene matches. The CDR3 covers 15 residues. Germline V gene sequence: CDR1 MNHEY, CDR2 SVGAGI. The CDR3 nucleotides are TGTGCCAGCAGTTACCGTGGGACAGGGGCGAAGGAGCAGTACTTC. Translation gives CASSYRGTGAKEQYF.

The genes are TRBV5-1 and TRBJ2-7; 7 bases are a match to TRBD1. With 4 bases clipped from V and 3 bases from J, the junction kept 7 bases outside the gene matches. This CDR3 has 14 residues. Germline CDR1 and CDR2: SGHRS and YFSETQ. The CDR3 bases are TGCGCCAGCAGCCCTGACAGGGAGCTCTACGAGCAGTACTTC. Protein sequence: CASSPDRELYEQYF.

CDR3 sequence reads: CASRRLAGYEQYF. The DNA of the CDR3 is TGTGCCAGCAGACGACTAGCGGGGTACGAGCAGTACTTC. This chain joins TRBV12-3 or TRBV12-4 and TRBJ2-7, with 11 nucleotides matching TRBD2. V dropped 6 bases and J dropped 4; count of bases not matched to a gene: 2. The CDR3 is 13 amino acids.

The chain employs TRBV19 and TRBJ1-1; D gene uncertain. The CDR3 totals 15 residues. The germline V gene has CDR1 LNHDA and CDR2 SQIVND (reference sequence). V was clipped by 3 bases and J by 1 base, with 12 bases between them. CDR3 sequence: CASSIGSRPNTEAFF. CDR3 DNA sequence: TGTGCCAGTAGTATCGGGAGCAGACCGAACACTGAAGCTTTCTTT.

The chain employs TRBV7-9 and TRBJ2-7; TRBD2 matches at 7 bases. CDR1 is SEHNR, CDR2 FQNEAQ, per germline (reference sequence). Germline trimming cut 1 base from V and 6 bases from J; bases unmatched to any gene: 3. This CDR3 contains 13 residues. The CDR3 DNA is TGTGCCAGCAGCTTAGGAGGGAGGGGCGAGCAGTACTTC. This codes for CASSLGGRGEQYF.

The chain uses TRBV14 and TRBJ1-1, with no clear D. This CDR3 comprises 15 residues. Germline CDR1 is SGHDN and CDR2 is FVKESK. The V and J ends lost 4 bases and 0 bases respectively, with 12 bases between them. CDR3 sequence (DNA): TGTGCCAGCAGCCCCATGGCCACAGTGAACACTGAAGCTTTCTTT. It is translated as CASSPMATVNTEAFF.

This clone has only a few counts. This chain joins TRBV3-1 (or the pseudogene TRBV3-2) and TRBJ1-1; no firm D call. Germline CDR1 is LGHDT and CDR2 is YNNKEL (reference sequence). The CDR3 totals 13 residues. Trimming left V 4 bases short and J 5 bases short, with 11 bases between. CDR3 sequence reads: CASSPSRRTEAFF. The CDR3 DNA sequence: TGTGCCAGCAGCCCCTCCAGGAGGACTGAAGCTTTCTTT.

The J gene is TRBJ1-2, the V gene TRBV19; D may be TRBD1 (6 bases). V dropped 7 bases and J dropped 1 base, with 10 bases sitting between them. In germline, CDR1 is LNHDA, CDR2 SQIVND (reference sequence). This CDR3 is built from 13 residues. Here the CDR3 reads CASNRRGNYGYTF. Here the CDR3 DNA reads TGTGCCAGTAACCGCAGGGGTAACTATGGCTACACCTTC.

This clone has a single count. The CDR3 protein is CASSMGGASQPQHF. The DNA for the CDR3 is TGTGCCAGTAGTATGGGGGGGGCAAGTCAGCCCCAGCATTTT. The chain carries TRBV19 and TRBJ1-5, with D possibly TRBD1 on 6 matching bases. V was cut by 3 bases and J by 6 bases, with 12 bases left in between. Per the germline V gene, CDR1 is LNHDA and CDR2 is SQIVND (reference sequence). The length of the CDR3 is 14 residues. Based on the CDR3 plus reference TRBV19 and TRBJ1-5, the full variable domain is DGGITQSPKYLFRKEGQNVTLSCEQNLNHDAMYWYRQDPGQGLRLIYYSQIVNDFQKGDIAEGYSVSREKKESFPLTVTSAQKNPTAFYLCASSMGGASQPQHFGDGTRLSIL.

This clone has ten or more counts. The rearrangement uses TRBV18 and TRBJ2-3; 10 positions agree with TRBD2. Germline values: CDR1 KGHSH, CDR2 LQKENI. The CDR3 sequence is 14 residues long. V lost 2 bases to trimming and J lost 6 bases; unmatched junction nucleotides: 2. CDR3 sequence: CASSPEAGGDTQYF. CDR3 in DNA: TGTGCCAGCTCACCAGAAGCGGGAGGGGATACGCAGTATTTT.

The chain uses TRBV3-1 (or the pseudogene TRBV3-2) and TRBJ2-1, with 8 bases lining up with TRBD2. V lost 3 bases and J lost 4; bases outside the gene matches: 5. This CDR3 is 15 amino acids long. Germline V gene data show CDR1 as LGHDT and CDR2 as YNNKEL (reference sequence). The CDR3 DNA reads TGTGCCAGCAGCCAGAGCGGGAGTTCTTACAATGAGCAGTTCTTC. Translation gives CASSQSGSSYNEQFF.

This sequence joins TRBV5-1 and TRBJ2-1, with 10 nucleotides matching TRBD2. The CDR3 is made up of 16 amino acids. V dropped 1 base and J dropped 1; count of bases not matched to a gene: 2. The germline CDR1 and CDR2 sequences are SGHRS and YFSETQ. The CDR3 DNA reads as TGCGCCAGCAGCTTGCGAGCGGGAGGGTCCTACAATGAGCAGTTCTTC. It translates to CASSLRAGGSYNEQFF. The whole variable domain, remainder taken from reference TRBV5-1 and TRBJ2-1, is KAGVTQTPRYLIKTRGQQVTLSCSPISGHRSVSWYQQTPGQGLQFLFEYFSETQRNKGNFPGRFSGRQFSNSRSEMNVSTLELGDSALYLCASSLRAGGSYNEQFFGPGTRLTVL.